This TCR beta chain was documented in a study of shared clonotypes between healthy human individuals (dated by TCRdb to between 2020 and 2021). In terms of the full investigation: A few men and two women, aged 18 to 49 years, made up the cohort. For each donor, CD4 naive and CD4 memory were each run on three plates, CD8 naive on two plates, and CD8 memory on one plate. Blood TCR repertoires of roughly five healthy adults were deeply sequenced to estimate repertoire size and the extent of clonotype sharing between individuals. Different laboratories and diverse techniques were used to prepare libraries and sequence TCR repertoires, to increase sequencing depth and limit assay-specific biases. Leukapheresis yielded between about 0.94 and 10 billion PBMCs per donor. Broader findings and caveats from the paper: Compared with non-shared clonotypes, clonotypes shared by all four sorted-subset donors had higher generation probabilities. The small number of donors limited the genetic and exposure-history diversity represented. Larger estimated clonotype richness was generally found for naive subsets than for memory subsets. Incomplete sequencing was indicated by rarefaction of sorted-subset datasets, despite the large sequencing depth. Sampling was limited to blood, and TCR repertoires in tissue likely differ from TCR repertoires in blood. Pairwise subsampling indicated that sequencing depth was expected to affect the degree of clonotype sharing among donors. Sharing across a handful of donors was observed for about 5% of naive CD4, under 4% of naive CD8, 2% to 2.5% of memory CD4, and roughly 0.43% of memory CD8 clonotypes.

Many counts were recorded for this clone. Its antigen is still unknown. No much larger clone is present one base from it, and per-base qualities are unavailable. Using the deep immunoSEQ assay, multiplex PCR amplified TCR CDR3 regions from genomic DNA. Genomic DNA extracted from each cell subset was distributed evenly over all wells of several immunoSEQ 96-well plates, and each plate served as one replicate. Each replicate PCR for sorted subsets received about 0.2 ug genomic DNA, equal to 30,000 or so T cell genomes. Purified libraries were quantified with a Qubit 3.0 fluorometer, sized on a Bioanalyzer 2100, and re-quantified with the KAPA Library Quantification kit. A separate single-read 150-cycle Illumina NextSeq 550 flow cell was used to sequence each immunoSEQ 96-well plate. Concerning the study's data processing: The immunoSEQ output contained only junctional sequences without quality scores, so filtering could not match that applied to full-length reads. Sequences were annotated with PyIR, a Python wrapper for IgBLAST v1.9, and V/J genes and CDR3 were assigned using IMGT germline references. Reads were filtered out if the reads had weak V/J assignments (E-value above 1e-6), no CDR3, stop codons, out-of-frame junctions, or ambiguous translated residues. V3J clonotypes were defined by identical inferred V gene, J gene, and CDR3 amino acid sequence. Percentage overlap between repertoires was computed as shared unique clonotypes divided by the size of the smaller repertoire. Three approaches were used to assess repertoire richness: RTK rarefaction, the Chao1 estimator, and Recon v2.1 estimates of unobserved clonotypes. For all TCRbeta clonotypes obtained by the gDNA method from several donors, generation probabilities were computed with OLGA. In its TCRdb copy, this immuneACCESS table keeps in-frame sequences only and misses some clones. Where compared with another copy, unresolved V genes explain less than half of these, and the others have no known cause. V, J and clone size are those of that table, while D and trimming were read from the DNA. The sample includes 2 million or so clones, with roughly 94% observed a single time. The top ten clonotypes cover approximately 0.13% of the sample.

Donors were healthy HIV-negative adults with no recently reported acute infections or vaccinations. Every donor was a Caucasian adult living in Nashville, Tennessee, USA. CD4+ T cells were enriched through magnetic negative selection, after which naive cells were positively selected on CD45RA and the remaining negative fraction served as the memory subset. Blood was obtained by leukapheresis, after which PBMCs were separated by Ficoll-Histopaque density gradient centrifugation and cryopreserved in liquid nitrogen vapor phase. Analytical flow cytometry was used to check the purity and quantity of every magnetically sorted T cell population. From each sorted fraction, genomic DNA was isolated and quantified by UV absorbance on a Nanodrop 2000c. This clonotype was sampled from a man aged 18 to 30 in good health. Sequencing was done on a sample of naive CD4+ T cells sorted from blood. The cell subset or site label corresponds to: CD45RA+ positively selected.

In nucleotides, the sequence is TGTGCCACCAGCGATGGGCGGAGACAGGTCAATCAGCCCCAGCATTTT. The encoded protein is CATSDGRRQVNQPQHF. The chain couples TRBV15 to TRBJ1-5; D gene: possibly TRBD1, on 6 matching bases. V is cut by 5 bases and J by 3 bases, and the space between the germline ends is 17 bases. From cysteine to phenylalanine, the CDR3 is 16 amino acids long. Here the CDR3 DNA is all that survives: 48 bases in frame from base 1. CDR1 LNHNV and CDR2 YYDKDF were looked up in the germline V gene (reference sequence). The full variable domain, completed from the reference TRBV15 and TRBJ1-5 proteins outside the CDR3, reads DAMVIQNPRYQVTQFGKPVTLSCSQTLNHNVMYWYQQKSSQAPKLLFHYYDKDFNNEADTPDNFQSRRPNTSFCFLDIRSPGLGDTAMYLCATSDGRRQVNQPQHFGDGTRLSIL.